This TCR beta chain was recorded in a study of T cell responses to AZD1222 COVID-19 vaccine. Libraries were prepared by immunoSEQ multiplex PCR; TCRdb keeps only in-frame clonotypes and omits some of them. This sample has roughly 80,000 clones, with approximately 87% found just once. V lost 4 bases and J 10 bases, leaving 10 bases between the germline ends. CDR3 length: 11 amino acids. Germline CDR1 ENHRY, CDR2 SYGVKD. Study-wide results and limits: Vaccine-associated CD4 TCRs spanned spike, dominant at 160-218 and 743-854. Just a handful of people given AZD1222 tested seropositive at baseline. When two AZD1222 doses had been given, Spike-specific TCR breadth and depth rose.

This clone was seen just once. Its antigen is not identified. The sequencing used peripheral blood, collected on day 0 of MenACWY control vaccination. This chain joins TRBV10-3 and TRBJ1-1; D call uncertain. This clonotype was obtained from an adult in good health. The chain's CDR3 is CAISASGAAFF. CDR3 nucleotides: TGTGCCATCAGTGCGTCGGGAGCAGCTTTCTTT.